This passage covers 4 T cell receptor beta chains from one sample sequenced in a study of blood T cell repertoires in COVID-19. This table comes from immunoSEQ multiplex PCR, and its TCRdb copy is limited to in-frame clones, with some not included. Here the sample spans 100,000 to 150,000 clones, roughly four fifths being singletons. Sequenced input: peripheral blood. Receptors originate from a woman aged 45 to 65 with acute or convalescent COVID-19.

DNA of the CDR3: TGTGCCAGCAGTTACGATATAGGGGGCAACACTGAAGCTTTCTTT. Its protein is CASSYDIGGNTEAFF. The J gene is TRBJ1-1, the V gene TRBV6-5; 7 bases fit TRBD1. The CDR3 is 15 amino acids. V dropped 2 bases and J dropped 2; count of bases not matched to a gene: 5. Per the germline V gene, CDR1 is MNHEY and CDR2 is SVGAGI.

This chain connects TRBV3-1 (or the pseudogene TRBV3-2) to TRBJ1-6; no definite D call. The V end lost 4 bases, the J end lost 1 base, and 8 bases lay between the germline ends. Germline CDR1 and CDR2: LGHDT and YNNKEL (reference sequence). The CDR3 sequence is 15 residues long. The CDR3 nucleotides read TGTGCCAGCAGCCTAGCGGATTCCTATAATTCACCCCTCCACTTT. As protein: CASSLADSYNSPLHF.

This chain uses TRBV5-4 with TRBJ2-7; D ambiguous. With 4 bases removed from V and 0 bases from J, the gap between germline ends came to 17 bases. This CDR3 is 16 amino acids long. Germline CDR1 SGHNT, CDR2 YYREEE (reference sequence). Here the CDR3 DNA reads TGTGCCAGCAGCCCCCAAGTTTTTCCGAGCTCCTACGAGCAGTACTTC. It translates to CASSPQVFPSSYEQYF.

The rearrangement uses TRBV6-5 and TRBJ1-4; 7 bases agree with TRBD1. CDR1 and CDR2 (germline): MNHEY, SVGAGI. J lost 0 bases, V lost 4 bases, and 5 bases had no gene match. The CDR3 is made up of 16 amino acids. CDR3 in amino acids: CASSFRTGATNEKLFF. As DNA, the CDR3 is TGTGCCAGCAGTTTTCGGACAGGCGCAACTAATGAAAAACTGTTTTTT.